This section outlines one T cell receptor (beta chain) sequence together with its context. This CDR3 comprises 15 residues. The germline CDR1 and CDR2 sequences are SGHTA and FQGNSA. The data are from a study of T cells expressing NK-cell markers. TCRdb re-called the 5' RACE reads and shows each CDR3 protein once, DNA omitted. This sample's table has about 260,000 distinct CDR3 sequences. The clonotype was recovered from a woman aged 18 to 75 in good health. The V call is TRBV7-2, the J call TRBJ1-1. The source material was blood T cells: a sorted CD56 or NKG2C T cell subset, CD4+ or CD8+ T cells, or bulk PBMC T cells (not recorded which). This CDR3 reads CASSLTLKRNTEAFF.